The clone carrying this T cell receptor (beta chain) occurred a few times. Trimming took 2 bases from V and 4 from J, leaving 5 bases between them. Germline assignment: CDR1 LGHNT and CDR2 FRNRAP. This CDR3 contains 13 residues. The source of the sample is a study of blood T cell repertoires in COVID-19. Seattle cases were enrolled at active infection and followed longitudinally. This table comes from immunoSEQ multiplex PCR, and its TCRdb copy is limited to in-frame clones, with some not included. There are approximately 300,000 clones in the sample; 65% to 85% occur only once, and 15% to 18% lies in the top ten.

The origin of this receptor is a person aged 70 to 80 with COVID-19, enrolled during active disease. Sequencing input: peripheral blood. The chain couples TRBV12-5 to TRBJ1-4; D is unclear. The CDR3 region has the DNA TGTGCTAGTGGTTTGCCGGGTAATGAAAAACTGTTTTTT. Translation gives CASGLPGNEKLFF. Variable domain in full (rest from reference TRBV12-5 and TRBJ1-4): DARVTQTPRHKVTEMGQEVTMRCQPILGHNTVFWYRQTMMQGLELLAYFRNRAPLDDSGMPKDRFSAEMPDATLATLKIQPSEPRDSAVYFCASGLPGNEKLFFGSGTQLSVL.